This is a list of T cell receptor beta chains from one sample in a study of T cell responses to AZD1222 COVID-19 vaccine. The protocol was immunoSEQ multiplex PCR, while the TCRdb copy is restricted to in-frame clones and leaves out a portion. The sample carries roughly 80,000 clones, around 89% recorded once. The sample here was peripheral blood, taken on day 0 of MenACWY control vaccination. These receptors were taken from an adult in good health. The CDR3 runs from the conserved cysteine through the conserved F or W. The order of the fields is clone size, V gene, D gene, J gene, CDR3 protein, CDR3 DNA. The D gene is left open where the match is weak. The size field is filled for only some rows; it gives once, few, many or a size class.

abundance: NA; v_gene: TRBV7-2; d_gene: NA; j_gene: TRBJ2-3; CDR3aa: CASSLFVGHGDTQYF; CDR3nt: TGTGCCAGCAGCTTATTTGTTGGACACGGTGATACGCAGTATTTT
abundance: NA; v_gene: TRBV28; d_gene: NA; j_gene: TRBJ1-2; CDR3aa: CASAPASLNYGYTF; CDR3nt: TGTGCCAGCGCGCCAGCTTCACTTAACTATGGCTACACCTTC
abundance: NA; v_gene: TRBV27; d_gene: TRBD1; j_gene: TRBJ1-2; CDR3aa: CASSYRGDGYTF; CDR3nt: TGTGCCAGCAGTTACAGGGGGGATGGCTACACCTTC
abundance: NA; v_gene: TRBV6-9; d_gene: NA; j_gene: TRBJ1-2; CDR3aa: CASSYAQANYGYTF; CDR3nt: TGTGCCAGCAGTTACGCACAGGCGAACTATGGCTACACCTTC
abundance: NA; v_gene: TRBV6-5; d_gene: TRBD1; j_gene: TRBJ2-5; CDR3aa: CASSYSYRGIGTQYF; CDR3nt: TGTGCCAGCAGTTACTCCTACAGGGGGATAGGGACCCAGTACTTC
abundance: NA; v_gene: TRBV9; d_gene: NA; j_gene: TRBJ2-3; CDR3aa: CASSEATDTQYF; CDR3nt: TGTGCCAGCAGCGAGGCGACAGATACGCAGTATTTT
abundance: once; v_gene: TRBV11-2; d_gene: NA; j_gene: TRBJ2-3; CDR3aa: CASSLSGAGPLDTQYF; CDR3nt: TGTGCCAGCAGCTTATCTGGGGCGGGACCTCTAGATACGCAGTATTTT
abundance: NA; v_gene: TRBV24-1; d_gene: NA; j_gene: TRBJ2-2; CDR3aa: CATSRSGHTGELFF; CDR3nt: TGTGCCACCAGTAGGAGCGGGCACACCGGGGAGCTGTTTTTT
abundance: NA; v_gene: TRBV18; d_gene: TRBD1; j_gene: TRBJ1-1; CDR3aa: CASSRTGVEGTEAFF; CDR3nt: TGTGCCAGCTCACGCACAGGGGTTGAGGGCACTGAAGCTTTCTTT
abundance: NA; v_gene: TRBV6-5; d_gene: NA; j_gene: TRBJ2-7; CDR3aa: CASSRTGGFSYEQYF; CDR3nt: TGTGCCAGCAGCCGTACTGGGGGCTTCTCCTACGAGCAGTACTTC
abundance: NA; v_gene: TRBV28; d_gene: TRBD1; j_gene: TRBJ2-7; CDR3aa: CASSSPGTGRPYEQYF; CDR3nt: TGTGCCAGCAGTTCCCCCGGGACAGGGAGGCCCTACGAGCAGTACTTC
abundance: once; v_gene: TRBV12-3/TRBV12-4; d_gene: NA; j_gene: TRBJ2-7; CDR3aa: CASSPNYEQYF; CDR3nt: TGTGCCAGCAGTCCAAACTACGAGCAGTACTTC
abundance: NA; v_gene: TRBV27; d_gene: TRBD1; j_gene: TRBJ1-6; CDR3aa: CASSRPPQGARSPLHF; CDR3nt: TGTGCCAGCAGTCGTCCCCCCCAGGGGGCGCGTTCACCCCTCCACTTT
abundance: NA; v_gene: TRBV28; d_gene: NA; j_gene: TRBJ1-3; CDR3aa: CASSSGVLGNTIYF; CDR3nt: TGTGCCAGCAGTTCAGGGGTGCTCGGAAACACCATATATTTT
abundance: NA; v_gene: TRBV19; d_gene: TRBD2; j_gene: TRBJ2-3; CDR3aa: CASSIGGGPDTQYF; CDR3nt: TGTGCCAGTAGTATTGGGGGAGGGCCGGATACGCAGTATTTT
abundance: NA; v_gene: TRBV18; d_gene: NA; j_gene: TRBJ2-1; CDR3aa: CASSPPASALTYNEQFF; CDR3nt: TGTGCCAGCTCACCACCAGCGTCTGCGTTAACCTACAATGAGCAGTTCTTC
abundance: NA; v_gene: TRBV28; d_gene: NA; j_gene: TRBJ1-2; CDR3aa: CASTPNIGGGIDGYTF; CDR3nt: TGTGCCAGCACCCCTAATATCGGGGGCGGGATTGACGGCTACACCTTC
abundance: once; v_gene: TRBV12-3/TRBV12-4; d_gene: TRBD2; j_gene: TRBJ2-7; CDR3aa: CASSFLAGSEQYF; CDR3nt: TGTGCCAGCAGTTTTCTAGCGGGAAGCGAGCAGTACTTC
abundance: NA; v_gene: TRBV7-9; d_gene: NA; j_gene: TRBJ1-5; CDR3aa: CASSPNGTRNNQPQHF; CDR3nt: TGTGCCAGCAGCCCGAATGGGACCCGGAACAATCAGCCCCAGCATTTT
abundance: NA; v_gene: TRBV9; d_gene: TRBD2; j_gene: TRBJ2-7; CDR3aa: CASSVAGGPYEQYF; CDR3nt: TGTGCCAGCAGTGTAGCGGGAGGGCCCTACGAGCAGTACTTC
abundance: NA; v_gene: TRBV25-1; d_gene: NA; j_gene: TRBJ2-1; CDR3aa: CASSEAREQFF; CDR3nt: TGTGCCAGCAGTGAGGCGCGTGAGCAGTTCTTC
abundance: NA; v_gene: TRBV19; d_gene: NA; j_gene: TRBJ1-1; CDR3aa: CASSIGGVMNTEAFF; CDR3nt: TGTGCCAGTAGTATAGGTGGGGTCATGAACACTGAAGCTTTCTTT
abundance: NA; v_gene: TRBV7-2; d_gene: NA; j_gene: TRBJ2-5; CDR3aa: CASSLGQLETQYF; CDR3nt: TGTGCCAGCAGCTTAGGACAGTTGGAGACCCAGTACTTC